The clone carrying this TCR beta chain has at least ten counts. Its antigen is unidentified. The CDR3 is 11 amino acids. V was cut by 5 bases and J by 4 bases, with 6 bases left in between. Germline V lookup: CDR1 SQVTM, CDR2 ANQGSEA. The sample originates from a study of response to subunit inactivated influenza vaccine. Findings of the study overall: That few new T cells are recruited by each seasonal influenza vaccination was the authors' suggestion.

MiXCR, run by TCRdb on the RT-PCR reads, gives a single entry per CDR3 protein. The sample includes about 570,000 distinct CDR3 sequences, roughly 10% of them seen just once. The sequenced sample was PBMCs from blood, obtained on the day of vaccination. The rearrangement joins TRBV29-1 to TRBJ2-1; D is ambiguous. The sequence was collected from a man aged 50 or older who received an inactivated influenza vaccine. The CDR3 sequence is CSVIQYNEQFF. DNA of the CDR3: TGCAGCGTTATACAGTACAATGAGCAGTTCTTC.